Many counts were recorded for the clone carrying this TCR beta chain. This entry comes from a study of patients and donors after allogeneic stem cell transplantation. V gave up 7 bases and J gave up 8 bases; unmatched junction bases: 6. The CDR3 consists of 13 residues. TCRdb independently ran MiXCR on the RT-PCR reads; one entry per CDR3 protein. Among approximately 200,000 distinct CDR3 sequences listed, around 14% were seen once. The sequenced material came from blood, either unsorted or a sorted T cell fraction (not recorded which). V gene TRBV12-3 or TRBV12-4 combines with J gene TRBJ2-1; 9 bases match TRBD2. This TCR came from a human donor who was either an allogeneic HSCT recipient or a stem cell or donor lymphocyte infusion donor (not recorded which). It is not recorded whose cells these are; they may come from a transplant donor. CDR3 in DNA: TGTGCCAGCATGAGGGCGGGAGGGGATGAGCAGTTCTTC. Amino acid sequence: CASMRAGGDEQFF.